The 5 T cell receptor beta chains reported below all come from one sample, sequenced in a study of beta chain features in type 1 diabetes. The study's findings and limits: Type 1 diabetes patients had moderately but significantly shorter TCRB CDR3s in all four CD4+ subsets.

These receptors have no identified antigens. Every isolated RNA sample was fully reverse transcribed, so sequencing captured expressed TCRB transcripts. Method: immunoSEQ multiplex PCR; TCRdb's copy keeps in-frame clones and lacks some. The sample lists around 140,000 clones; about an eighth were seen once. The sample comprised central memory CD4+ T cells from blood. The receptors derive from a man younger than 30 with type 1 diabetes.

This chain uses TRBV25-1 with TRBJ1-2; D not certain. V shed 4 bases and J shed 2 bases, with 8 bases lying between them. The CDR3 is 13 residues long. The V gene's germline CDR1 is MGHDK and CDR2 SYGVNS. The CDR3: CASSVSRNYGYTF. The CDR3 DNA is TGTGCCAGCAGTGTGTCAAGGAACTATGGCTACACCTTC.

About this clone: The sample contains more than one DNA sequence encoding this CDR3. V gene TRBV2 combines with J gene TRBJ1-5; 10 positions match TRBD1. J was trimmed by 7 bases and V by 1 base; bases with no gene match: 4. Looked up from germline, CDR1 is SNHLY and CDR2 is FYNNEI. The CDR3 loop spans 15 amino acids. This CDR3 reads CASSEGQGAKQPQHF. The CDR3 DNA sequence: TGTGCCAGCAGTGAAGGACAGGGGGCGAAACAGCCCCAGCATTTT.

This chain uses TRBV30 with TRBJ1-1; 9 bases line up with TRBD1. The germline gives CDR1 GTSNPN, CDR2 SVGIG (reference sequence). The CDR3 runs to 14 residues. J lost 5 bases, V lost 2 bases, and 6 bases had no gene match. This CDR3 reads CAWSPRDRDTEAFF. In nucleotides, the CDR3 is TGTGCCTGGAGTCCGCGGGACAGGGATACTGAAGCTTTCTTT.

The gene calls are TRBV30 and TRBJ1-1; D gene uncertain. V was pared by 0 bases and J by 5 bases, with 10 bases between. The germline gives CDR1 GTSNPN, CDR2 SVGIG (reference sequence). There are 13 residues in the CDR3. CDR3 sequence reads: CAWSVILETEAFF. For the CDR3, the DNA is TGTGCCTGGAGTGTAATCTTGGAGACTGAAGCTTTCTTT.

The sample holds a few counts of this clone. The chain joins TRBV7-3 to TRBJ1-2, with 9 positions matching TRBD1. In germline, CDR1 is SGHTA, CDR2 FQGTGA. V lost 5 bases, J lost 2 bases, and 3 bases stayed unmatched. The CDR3 spans 14 residues. CDR3 sequence: CASSTGTGNYGYTF. DNA for the CDR3: TGTGCCAGCAGCACAGGGACAGGGAACTATGGCTACACCTTC.